This TCR beta chain was recorded in a study of shared clonotypes between healthy human individuals. Study findings and constraints: The study found approximately 5% of naive CD4 clonotypes shared across a few donors. The sampled material consisted only of blood, and tissue repertoires are likely to differ.

Some clones are missing from TCRdb's copy, which holds only in-frame ones; the method was immunoSEQ multiplex PCR. The sample holds some 500,000 clones, more than 95% seen once. Recent vaccinations or acute infections were absent in the healthy HIV-negative adult donors. For this clone: Antigen specificity is unknown.

The CDR3 consists of 15 residues. The germline V gene encodes CDR1 MDHEN and CDR2 SYDVKM. The V and J ends lost 6 bases and 0 bases respectively, with 13 bases between them. The chain combines TRBV28 with TRBJ2-3; possibly TRBD2 for D (6 bases). Sequencing input: naive CD4+ T cells sorted from blood. Regarding subset: CD45RA+ positively selected. The sequence was collected from a woman aged 25-40 years in good health. The CDR3 region is CASSPASESTDTQYF. In DNA form, the CDR3 reads TGTGCCAGCAGCCCCGCTAGCGAAAGCACAGATACGCAGTATTTT.